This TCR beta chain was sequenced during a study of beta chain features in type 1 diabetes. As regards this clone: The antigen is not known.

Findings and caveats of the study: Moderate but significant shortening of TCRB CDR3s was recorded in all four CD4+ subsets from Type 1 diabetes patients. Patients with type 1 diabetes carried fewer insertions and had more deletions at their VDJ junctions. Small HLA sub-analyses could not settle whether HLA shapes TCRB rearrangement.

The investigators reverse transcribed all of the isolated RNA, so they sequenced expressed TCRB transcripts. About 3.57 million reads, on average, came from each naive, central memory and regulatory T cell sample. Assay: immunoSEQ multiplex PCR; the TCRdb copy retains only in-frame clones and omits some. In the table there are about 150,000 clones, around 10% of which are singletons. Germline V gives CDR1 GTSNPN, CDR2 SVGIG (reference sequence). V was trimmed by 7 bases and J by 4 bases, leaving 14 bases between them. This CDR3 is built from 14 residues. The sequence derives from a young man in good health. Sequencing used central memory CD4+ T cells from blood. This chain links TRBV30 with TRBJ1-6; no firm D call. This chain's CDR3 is CASGREMYNSPLHF. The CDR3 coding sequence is TGTGCCTCCGGGAGGGAGATGTATAATTCACCCCTCCACTTT.